This T cell receptor (beta chain) was documented in a study of T cell responses to AZD1222 COVID-19 vaccine. This table comes from immunoSEQ multiplex PCR, and its TCRdb copy is limited to in-frame clones, with some not included. The table lists about 94,000 clones, about 85% of them singletons. A word on this clone: Its cognate antigen is unknown.

CDR1 SGHAT and CDR2 FQNNGV come from the germline V gene. Trimming shortened V by 1 base and J by 5 bases, and 14 bases separated the two germline ends. CDR3 size: 15 residues. Study-wide results and limits: Clonal diversity was possibly underestimated, and the donors were mostly white British, with more females.

Here the sequenced sample was peripheral blood, taken 28 days after the second AZD1222 dose. The sequence was collected from an adult who received the AZD1222 COVID-19 vaccine. The rearrangement uses TRBV11-2 and TRBJ2-5; D could derive from TRBD1 or TRBD2 (5 bases each). The CDR3 here is CASSLASGPGETQYF. The CDR3, as DNA: TGTGCCAGCAGCTTAGCCTCGGGGCCTGGGGAGACCCAGTACTTC.